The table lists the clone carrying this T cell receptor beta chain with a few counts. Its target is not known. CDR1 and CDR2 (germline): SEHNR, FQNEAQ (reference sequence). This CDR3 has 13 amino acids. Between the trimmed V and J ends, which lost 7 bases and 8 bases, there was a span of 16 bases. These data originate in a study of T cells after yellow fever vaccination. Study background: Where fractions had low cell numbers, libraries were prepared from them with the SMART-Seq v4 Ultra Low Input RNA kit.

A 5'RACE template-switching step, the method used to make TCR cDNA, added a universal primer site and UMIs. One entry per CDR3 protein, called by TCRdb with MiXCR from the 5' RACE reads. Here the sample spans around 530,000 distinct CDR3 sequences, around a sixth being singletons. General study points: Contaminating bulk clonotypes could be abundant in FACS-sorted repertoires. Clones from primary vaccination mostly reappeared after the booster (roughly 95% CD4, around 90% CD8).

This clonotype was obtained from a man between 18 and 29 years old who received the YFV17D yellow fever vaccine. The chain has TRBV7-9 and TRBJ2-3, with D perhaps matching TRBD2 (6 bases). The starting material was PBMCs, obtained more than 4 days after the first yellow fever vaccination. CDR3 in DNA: TGTGCCAGCACCCGGGGGTCTCCGAGTACGCAGTATTTT. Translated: CASTRGSPSTQYF.